These 17 T cell receptor beta chains were all obtained from the same sample, sequenced in a study of T cell repertoires in cytomegalovirus infection. Using its own MiXCR run on the reads, TCRdb lists one record per CDR3 protein. This sample has 230,000 or so distinct CDR3 sequences; roughly 34% occur once, and the top ten carry approximately 59%. Antigens of these TCRs are unknown. Material: CD8+ T cells from cultured PBMCs, obtained from culture after CMV antigen stimulation. These TCRs come from a human donor in good health (CMV status not recorded). Some clones in this sample may be carry-over from other donors' samples.

The rearrangement joins TRBV7-4 to TRBJ2-7; possible D gene TRBD1, 6 bases. Deletions cut 4 bases from V and 3 bases from J, with 16 bases between. Germline CDR1 reads SGHVT; CDR2 reads SQSDAQ. CDR3 length equals 15 residues. For the CDR3, the DNA is TGTGCCAGCAGCTCGGACAGAGACAAATTCTACGAGCAGTACTTC. Its translation: CASSSDRDKFYEQYF.

The chain employs TRBV10-2 and TRBJ1-6; 10 nucleotides line up with TRBD1. J gave up 9 bases and V 7 bases, and 6 bases lay outside the gene matches. CDR1 WSHSY and CDR2 SAAADI come from the germline V gene. The length of the CDR3 is 14 residues. The CDR3 DNA is TGCGCCAGCAATCGGGACAGGGGAATTTCACCCCTCCACTTT. This gives the protein CASNRDRGISPLHF.

Only a few counts were recorded for this clonotype. The V call is TRBV6-2 or TRBV6-3, the J call TRBJ1-2; a possible D gene is TRBD1 (5 bases). Germline V lookup: CDR1 MNHEY, CDR2 SVGEGT. CDR3 length: 15 residues. Trimming removed 0 bases from V and 4 bases from J, with 12 bases in between. The CDR3: CASSYSGELTYGYTF. The DNA of the CDR3 is TGTGCCAGCAGTTACTCGGGGGAATTGACCTATGGCTACACCTTC.

The chain has TRBV7-9 and TRBJ2-1; tentatively, D is TRBD1 (6 bases). V was cut by 5 bases and J by 4 bases, with 9 bases left in between. The germline CDR1 and CDR2 sequences are SEHNR and FQNEAQ (reference sequence). The CDR3 totals 13 residues. The CDR3 coding sequence is TGTGCCAGCAGCGTTCAGGGGTACAATGAGCAGTTCTTC. Encoded protein: CASSVQGYNEQFF.

In this sample, this clonotype turned up a few times. The J gene is TRBJ1-4, the V gene TRBV7-6; TRBD1 is a possible D gene (5 bases). The V and J ends lost 10 bases and 7 bases respectively, with 16 bases between them. The CDR3 is 13 amino acids. Germline V lookup: CDR1 SGHVS, CDR2 FNYEAQ. The CDR3 nucleotides are TGTGCCACCAGGCCAGGGAGTGGTGAAAAACTGTTTTTT. Protein: CATRPGSGEKLFF.

The chain couples TRBV20-1 to TRBJ2-3; possible D gene TRBD2, 6 bases. The germline CDR1 and CDR2 sequences are DFQATT and SNEGSKA (reference sequence). The CDR3 contains 16 residues. V lost 3 bases and J 3 bases, leaving 19 bases between the germline ends. CDR3 amino acids: CSARNGGGSRTDTQYF. The CDR3 DNA follows: TGCAGTGCTAGGAACGGGGGTGGGAGTCGTACAGATACGCAGTATTTT.

This clonotype was observed a handful of times. The chain couples TRBV4-1 to TRBJ2-1; D unresolved. CDR1 MGHRA and CDR2 YSYEKL come from the germline V gene. The CDR3 extends over 15 amino acids. V lost 1 base and J lost 4, with 11 bases in between. In DNA, the CDR3 is TGCGCCAGCAGCCAAGCACTGCGACCGTACAATGAGCAGTTCTTC. Amino acid sequence: CASSQALRPYNEQFF.

This clonotype was observed a handful of times. This rearrangement joins TRBV6-1 to TRBJ1-5; D possibly corresponds to TRBD1 (5 bases). The V end was cut by 1 base, the J end by 6 bases, with 13 bases between. Germline assignment: CDR1 MNHNS and CDR2 SASEGT. This CDR3 is 15 amino acids long. The CDR3 DNA reads TGTGCCAGCAGTGAAGGGTCAGGAAGGGGTCAGCCCCAGCATTTT. This gives the protein CASSEGSGRGQPQHF.

The chain recombines TRBV20-1 with TRBJ2-7; D call uncertain. Germline V gene sequence: CDR1 DFQATT, CDR2 SNEGSKA (reference sequence). V gave up 3 bases and J gave up 3 bases, with 6 bases separating them. CDR3 length: 11 residues. For the CDR3, the DNA is TGCAGTGCTAGGCCCCGCTACGAGCAGTACTTC. Encoded protein: CSARPRYEQYF.

This clonotype was counted ten times or more. The chain combines TRBV12-3 or TRBV12-4 with TRBJ2-2; a possible D gene is TRBD2 (6 bases). Trimming cost V 7 bases and J 1 base, with 16 bases left between them. This CDR3 spans 16 amino acids. This chain's CDR3 is CASTNGGNLNTGELFF. DNA of the CDR3: TGTGCCAGCACCAACGGGGGAAACTTGAACACCGGGGAGCTGTTTTTT.

To note about this clonotype: The junction departs from the called germline gene at one end, perhaps through a read error. V and J are TRBV7-6 and TRBJ2-1, with TRBD2 matching over 11 bases. The CDR3 is made up of 16 amino acids. Per germline, CDR1 SGHVS and CDR2 FNYEAQ. The CDR3: CASSLVPSGRRNEPFF. DNA of the CDR3: TGTGCAAGCAGCTTAGTTCCTAGCGGGAGGAGGAATGAGCCGTTCTTC.

This clonotype was counted once. J is TRBJ2-3 and V is TRBV19, with 9 bases fitting TRBD2. This CDR3 comprises 14 residues. The germline V gene encodes CDR1 LNHDA and CDR2 SQIVND (reference sequence). Germline trimming cut 8 bases from V and 6 bases from J; bases unmatched to any gene: 9. The CDR3 DNA sequence: TGTGCCAGTCAATTAGCGGGAGCGGGGGATACGCAGTATTTT. It codes for CASQLAGAGDTQYF.

The genes are TRBV29-1 and TRBJ1-6, with D unclear. Germline-derived CDR1 and CDR2 are SQVTM and ANQGSEA. This CDR3 contains 13 residues. V dropped 4 bases and J dropped 5 bases, with 9 bases sitting between them. The CDR3 DNA follows: TGCAGCGTTGGGCAGAGTAATAATTCACCCCTCCACTTT. Its protein is CSVGQSNNSPLHF.

The chain links TRBV27 to TRBJ2-5, with 8 bases aligning to TRBD2. The CDR3 spans 15 residues. The junction had 5 bases not matched to a gene; V was cut back by 4 bases and J by 1 base. Germline V gene lookup returns CDR1 MNHEY and CDR2 SMNVEV (reference sequence). This CDR3 is CASSSGGRLQETQYF. The DNA for the CDR3 is TGTGCCAGCAGTTCGGGCGGGAGGCTCCAAGAGACCCAGTACTTC.

V is TRBV11-2 and J is TRBJ2-7, with D tentatively TRBD1 (6 bases). This CDR3 spans 15 amino acids. The germline gives CDR1 SGHAT, CDR2 FQNNGV. Between the trimmed V and J ends, which lost 0 bases and 4 bases, there was a span of 13 bases. The DNA of the CDR3 is TGTGCCAGCAGCTTAGAGTGGGGGCCGGAGTACGAGCAGTACTTC. Translated: CASSLEWGPEYEQYF.

In this sample, this clonotype turned up a few times. V gene TRBV14 combines with J gene TRBJ2-7, with TRBD1 as a possible D gene (6 bases). In germline, CDR1 is SGHDN, CDR2 FVKESK. Trimming shortened V by 4 bases and J by 7 bases, and 29 bases separated the two germline ends. The CDR3 covers 18 residues. The CDR3: CASSPGDKVSFLSWEQYF. CDR3 coding DNA: TGTGCCAGCAGCCCCGGGGACAAGGTGTCCTTCCTTTCGTGGGAGCAGTACTTC.

This clonotype was picked up one time. The chain combines TRBV7-9 with TRBJ2-1; 13 nucleotides line up with TRBD2. This CDR3 spans 17 amino acids. Trimming at V came to 2 bases and at J to 5 bases, leaving 6 bases not matched to a gene. Germline V gives CDR1 SEHNR, CDR2 FQNEAQ (reference sequence). The CDR3 sequence is CASSLSGLAGSNNEQFF. CDR3 DNA: TGTGCCAGCAGCTTATCGGGACTAGCGGGGAGTAACAATGAGCAGTTCTTC.